The text below deals with one T cell receptor beta chain. Its antigen specificity is not known. An end of the junction differs from the germline gene, which may be a read error. The cohort was made up of approximately 670 healthy bone marrow donors. At the time of sampling, all cohort members were nominally healthy, though unrecorded immune exposures were likely present. The donor tested CMV seropositive and was one of the 289 seropositive cohort members. A peripheral blood sample was provided by each donor, and peripheral blood mononuclear cells were used for TCR beta sequencing. The Qiagen DNeasy Blood Extraction Kit was used to extract genomic DNA from the blood cell samples. Library prep was done by the immunoSEQ multiplex PCR assay. A mixture of 60 forward primers for TCR Vbeta segments and 13 reverse primers for TCR Jbeta segments was used in the multiplex PCR. The CDR3 region of rearranged TCR beta genes was amplified from genomic DNA with a multiplex PCR assay. Amplified TCR beta libraries were sequenced as 87-base-pair reads on the Illumina HiSeq System. The original methods were these. In a later analysis, approximately 74 million unique TCR beta chains were counted across the 666 repertoires, and roughly 11 million of these chains were shared by at least two donors. A nearest-neighbor algorithm error-corrected the raw reads and collapsed the reads into unique sequences, merging closely related sequences to remove PCR and sequencing errors. Alignment of CDR3 sequences to IMGT reference sequences was used to assign V, D and J gene segments. Each retained sequence needed at least a six-nucleotide match to both a V gene segment and a J gene segment. Rearrangements were called productive when the CDR3 lacked stop codons and stayed in frame with V and J; all others were non-productive. CDR3 was defined by IMGT convention, running from the second conserved V-encoded cysteine to the conserved J-encoded phenylalanine. Sequences without an unambiguous match to a single V gene segment were excluded from the earlier analysis of 587 of the donors. In an earlier analysis of approximately 590 of the donors, V segments were called functional above 56.7% productive rearrangements and were called segregating when the between-donor standard deviation exceeded 5%. A statistical classification framework was built to diagnose cytomegalovirus status from the catalog of TCR beta chain sequences. A later analysis assigned V and J genes by comparing TCR nucleotide sequences with IMGT/GENE-DB human TR gene sequences. In a later analysis, CDR3 sequences and most-parsimonious VDJ recombination scenarios were assigned using the TCRdist pipeline. In a later analysis, each TCR beta chain was defined by its CDR3 amino acid sequence together with its V-gene family, and reads lacking a unique V-gene family were excluded. As a way to deal with suspected cross-contamination and a sequencing artifact, a later analysis dropped 450 to 600 nucleotide sequences that were highly shared and had low generation probability. For each public chain, a later analysis derived a clonal expansion index from normalized ranks of inferred template counts within each repertoire. In a later analysis, generation probabilities were computed using a VDJ recombination model fitted to out-of-frame rearrangements, and the results were checked against IGoR. A later analysis scored TCR-TCR, TCR-HLA and TCR-CMV co-occurrence with hypergeometric tests, applying a repertoire-size bias correction to TCR pairs. A later analysis estimated false discovery rates by permuting HLA or CMV assignments 20 times. A later analysis grouped co-occurring TCRs with DBSCAN, adding TCRdist sequence similarity when clustering within HLA-allele-positive subsets. For co-occurrence clustering, repertoires with fewer than 30,000 or more than 120,000 public chains were excluded, along with roughly 5 repertoires with anomalous nucleotide sharing. As stored in TCRdb, this immuneACCESS dataset retains in-frame rearrangements with V and J assigned. A fraction of the clones does not appear; measured against another copy, unresolved V genes explain less than half of the discrepancy, and the remainder lacks a known reason. From that table come the V and J calls and clone size; the DNA was used to work out D and trimming. The sample has some 69,000 clones on record, under 80% of them singletons. 14% of the sample belongs to the ten largest clones.

This entry belongs to a study of cytomegalovirus exposure and HLA in healthy donors (dated by TCRdb to about 2017). The study in broad terms: In an earlier analysis of around 540 of the donors, 250 to 350 Gb of sequence data and approximately 120 million unique TCR beta sequences from 180 million or so T cells were reported. Roughly 300 gigabases of sequencing data and around 85 million unique TCR sequences made up an early release that covered roughly 670 HLA-typed donors. Among the roughly 400 genotyped donors, 75% to 90% belonged to the genetic ancestry cluster associated with self-reported Caucasian donors. The study aimed to test whether cataloging public T cell receptors could reveal signatures of past pathogen exposure. The study used immunosequencing to profile the T cell repertoires of 666 subjects and linked those repertoires to cytomegalovirus serostatus. A separate validation cohort of about 110 different subjects was used in addition to the 666-subject first cohort. High-throughput TCR immunosequencing, statistical association of individual TCRs with disease status, and machine learning were combined to predict cytomegalovirus infection status. To study patterns of TCR occurrence, a later analysis re-analyzed previously published TCR beta repertoires from 500 to 850 donors and added high-resolution HLA genotyping. In the later analysis, no new phenotypic data were used to find candidate immune exposures; instead, reliance was placed on TCR beta sequences and their occurrence across donors. An earlier analysis of several hundred of the donors applied high-throughput TCR beta sequencing to assess whether each TCR beta V gene segment acted as functional or pseudogenic. Donor age, sex, ethnicity and CMV serostatus were compiled together with the repertoire data. Genome-wide SNP genotypes for about 65% of the 666 donors were used in a later genetic analysis, which treated that subset as a discovery cohort. Every repertoire in the discovery cohort had been generated on one and the same sequencing platform. HLA typing covered class I and class II loci at four-digit resolution. Typing coverage differed by locus: A, B, C, DRB1 and DQB1 were typed in roughly 620-640 donors, DQA1 in 500 to 550, DPA1 in around 580, and DPB1 in approximately 450. Roughly five DR-DQ haplotypes were treated as single units for association and clustering because of strong linkage in the cohort. Among some 410 genotyped donors of the cohort, an average of around 240,000 unique TCR beta nucleotide sequences were sequenced per donor, around 20% of them non-productive.

The germline V gene encodes CDR1 SGHTA and CDR2 FQGNSA. The CDR3, from cysteine to phenylalanine, totals 16 residues. The CDR3 DNA has 48 bases and is translated from base 1. Here is what the overall study found, with its caveats: Cytomegalovirus status was reported to be diagnosed by the classifier with high specificity and sensitivity in both the original and validation cohorts. A group of highly shared sequence variants was considered likely to be a technical artifact of the sequencing pipeline. Linkage disequilibrium might explain the correlated functional status among segregating V segments, but an unknown experimental factor could not be ruled out. A further reported finding was that TCR beta sequences accurately predicted the HLA-A and HLA-B alleles for most subjects in the first cohort. A few of the identified cytomegalovirus-associated TCR beta chains were confirmed in vitro to be specific for cytomegalovirus antigens. Immune exposure information for the cohort was limited to CMV serostatus. Because the 87-base-pair reads could not distinguish some IMGT-functional V segments, including TRBV6-2 and TRBV6-3, those segments were excluded. The study listed 150 to 200 TCR beta chains as associated with cytomegalovirus. Because counts were too low, some 17 rarely observed V segments, including chromosome 9 orphons, were left out of the earlier analysis of 500 to 650 of the donors. Only TCR beta chains were sequenced in this cohort, and the absence of alpha or paired-chain data limited detectable features. Most TCR sequences were observed very rarely across donors, whereas some public TCRs were present in many individuals. Most CMV-associated TCR beta chains appeared to be HLA-restricted in a later analysis, and the HLA associations seemed to be driven largely by CMV exposure. Assigning TCR associations to individual alleles was difficult when HLA alleles, especially DR and DQ, strongly co-occurred. It was suggested by the authors that the approach could potentially be generalized to other disease states and immunological phenotypes. According to a later analysis, parvovirus B19, influenza, CMV and Epstein-Barr virus appeared linked to several top co-occurrence clusters. Because HLA typing was unavailable for some donors at each locus, only the typed subset was used in association tests. A later analysis associated 17,000 or so TCR beta sequences with specific HLA alleles at a false discovery rate of 0.05. In an earlier analysis of approximately 590 of the donors, most TCR beta V segments appeared in productive rearrangements about 87% or about 30% of the time, broadly matching IMGT annotations. According to a later genetic analysis, donors in an Asian-associated ancestry cluster had fewer N-insertions in productive TCRs than the approximately 700-donor mean. Presence/absence analyses assumed roughly uniform sequencing depth across donors, an assumption that may not hold. A later analysis found that HLA-associated TCR beta chains were more clonally expanded and had lower generation probabilities than equally common non-associated chains. A later analysis found that TCR association rates varied across HLA loci, with DRB1 alleles showing the most associated TCRs and HLA-C alleles the fewest. In a later genetic analysis, a missense DCLRE1C variant was associated with V-gene and J-gene trimming of TCR beta chains, and the association was replicated in an independent cohort.

Sequencing was performed on PBMCs. The receptor chain draws on TRBV7-2 and TRBJ2-1; 12 central nucleotides agree with TRBD2. The clonotype comes from a male donor in good health and CMV-seropositive. The CDR3 sequence is CASKRLAGDAYNEQFF. The DNA sequence is TGCGCCAGCAAGCGACTAGCGGGGGATGCCTACAATGAGCAGTTCTTC.